One and the same sample provided the 29 T cell receptor beta chains below, sequenced in a study of blood T cell repertoires in COVID-19. The method was immunoSEQ multiplex PCR; TCRdb's version includes in-frame clones alone and lacks a portion of them. This sample has roughly 250,000 clones, with 75% to 85% found just once. Sequenced sample: peripheral blood. Source of these receptors: a woman aged 70-85 years with acute or convalescent COVID-19.

This clone was observed a single time. This chain links TRBV11-1 with TRBJ1-1; perhaps TRBD1 as D (6 bases). The germline V gene encodes CDR1 SGHAT and CDR2 FQDESV (reference sequence). The CDR3 consists of 13 residues. Trimming pared 0 bases from V and 4 bases from J, leaving 6 bases between. The CDR3 sequence is CASSLAGGTEAFF. Here the CDR3 DNA reads TGTGCCAGCAGCTTAGCAGGGGGCACTGAAGCTTTCTTT.

The V call is TRBV9, the J call TRBJ1-1, with 7 nucleotides matching TRBD1. This CDR3 is 14 amino acids long. J lost 1 base, V lost 3 bases, and 3 bases had no gene match. Germline CDR1 SGDLS, CDR2 YYNGEE. CDR3 residues: CASSATGRNTEAFF. CDR3 nucleotide sequence: TGTGCCAGCAGCGCGACAGGGCGGAACACTGAAGCTTTCTTT.

The chain recombines TRBV6-6 with TRBJ2-7; 8 bases fit TRBD1. V lost 6 bases, J lost 6 bases, and 16 bases stayed unmatched. Germline CDR1 is MNHNY and CDR2 is SVGAGI (reference sequence). This CDR3 is 16 amino acids long. The CDR3 loop reads CASRSPTDRGSVEQYF. The CDR3 DNA follows: TGTGCCAGCAGATCCCCAACTGACAGGGGTTCGGTCGAGCAGTACTTC.

This clone has just a few counts. This sequence joins TRBV6-2 or TRBV6-3 and TRBJ2-7, with 7 nucleotides matching TRBD1. This CDR3 is built from 16 residues. Germline CDR1 and CDR2: MNHEY and SVGEGT. The junction had 11 bases not matched to a gene; V was cut back by 4 bases and J by 2 bases. The CDR3 bases are TGTGCCAGCAGTTCGCCTTCAGGGGGAAAAACCTACGAGCAGTACTTC. Amino acids: CASSSPSGGKTYEQYF.

The gene calls are TRBV28 and TRBJ1-1, with D unresolved. The length of the CDR3 is 11 residues. The germline gives CDR1 MDHEN, CDR2 SYDVKM. Trimming left V 8 bases short and J 1 base short, with 5 bases between. The CDR3 bases are TGTGCCAGCGAGAGGAACACTGAAGCTTTCTTT. It encodes CASERNTEAFF.

This sequence joins TRBV27 and TRBJ2-7; possible D gene TRBD1, 6 bases. The CDR3 length is 14 residues. Germline values: CDR1 MNHEY, CDR2 SMNVEV (reference sequence). With 6 bases removed from V and 6 bases from J, the gap between germline ends came to 18 bases. CDR3 DNA: TGTGCCAGCAGCCTCGACAGGACCCTAGGCGAGCAGTACTTC. Its protein product is CASSLDRTLGEQYF.

The chain combines TRBV27 with TRBJ1-6, with D hard to call. This CDR3 has 12 amino acids. Germline V gene lookup returns CDR1 MNHEY and CDR2 SMNVEV (reference sequence). V was cut by 3 bases and J by 8 bases, with 5 bases left in between. The CDR3 coding sequence is TGTGCCAGCAGTTTTCCTGATTCACCCCTCCACTTT. This sequence encodes CASSFPDSPLHF.

This rearrangement joins TRBV4-3 to TRBJ2-7; D is perhaps TRBD2 (6 bases). V was pared by 3 bases and J by 3 bases, with 15 bases between. The CDR3 totals 15 residues. Germline assignment: CDR1 LGHNA and CDR2 YSLEER. The DNA for the CDR3 is TGCGCCAGCAGCCACGACACGCAGGGACTCTACGAGCAGTACTTC. Its translation is CASSHDTQGLYEQYF.

V and J are TRBV10-3 and TRBJ2-3, with 11 bases fitting TRBD2. The germline gives CDR1 ENHRY, CDR2 SYGVKD. The length of the CDR3 is 17 residues. Losses at the gene ends were 3 bases for V and 3 bases for J; bases not matched to a gene: 8. The CDR3 coding sequence is TGTGCCATCAGTGACTCCCTTAGCGGGGGGGCAACAGATACGCAGTATTTT. Its protein product is CAISDSLSGGATDTQYF.

This clone has more than one count but fewer than ten. The J gene is TRBJ1-6, the V gene TRBV4-2; D not resolved. Trimming left V 0 bases short and J 12 bases short, with 18 bases between. The V gene's germline CDR1 is LGHNA and CDR2 YNFKEQ. The CDR3 totals 16 residues. The CDR3, as DNA: TGTGCCAGCAGCCAAGATTTAATCGGAGGATGGGGACCCCTCCACTTT. Translation gives CASSQDLIGGWGPLHF.

The rearrangement joins TRBV5-1 to TRBJ1-5, with 10 bases lining up with TRBD1. V shed 2 bases and J 5 bases; nucleotides not matched to a gene: 10. The CDR3 runs 17 residues. The germline V gene has CDR1 SGHRS and CDR2 YFSETQ. The CDR3 DNA reads as TGCGCCAGCAGCTTAACCGGACAGGGGGGATCGGATCAGCCCCAGCATTTT. It translates to CASSLTGQGGSDQPQHF.

The rearrangement links TRBV7-8 to TRBJ1-2; perhaps TRBD1 as D (5 bases). Between the trimmed V and J ends, which lost 5 bases and 8 bases, there was a span of 18 bases. The CDR3 is 14 amino acids. CDR1 SGHVS and CDR2 FQNEAQ come from the germline V gene. As DNA, the CDR3 is TGTGCCAGCAGCCCGACGGACCGCGGGACGGGCTACACCTTC. It specifies CASSPTDRGTGYTF.

J is TRBJ2-7 and V is TRBV5-1, with D possibly TRBD2 on 7 matching bases. CDR1 is SGHRS, CDR2 YFSETQ, per germline. Trimming cost V 0 bases and J 2 bases, with 12 bases left between them. CDR3 size: 15 residues. This chain's CDR3 is CASSLEQGTTYEQYF. CDR3 DNA: TGCGCCAGCAGCTTGGAGCAGGGGACTACCTACGAGCAGTACTTC.

This clone was seen ten or more times. The chain carries TRBV28 and TRBJ2-1; 7 bases are shared with TRBD2. J lost 4 bases, V lost 8 bases, and 20 bases had no gene match. Germline lookup yields CDR1 MDHEN and CDR2 SYDVKM. This CDR3 comprises 18 residues. CDR3 sequence reads: CASRKAGRGLTKYNEQFF. CDR3 DNA sequence: TGTGCCAGCCGAAAAGCGGGGCGGGGACTTACCAAATACAATGAGCAGTTCTTC.

This clone was seen a handful of times. The chain carries TRBV28 and TRBJ1-5; TRBD1 agrees at 8 bases. The CDR3 spans 16 residues. Losses at the gene ends were 3 bases for V and 5 bases for J; bases not matched to a gene: 9. Germline values: CDR1 MDHEN, CDR2 SYDVKM. CDR3 protein: CASSLVTGTGYQPQHF. In nucleotides, the CDR3 is TGTGCCAGCAGTTTGGTCACCGGGACAGGTTATCAGCCCCAGCATTTT.

The gene calls are TRBV5-1 and TRBJ2-1; a weak D match, TRBD1 (6 bases). V was trimmed by 0 bases and J by 8 bases, leaving 18 bases between them. The CDR3 has 16 residues. Germline V gene sequence: CDR1 SGHRS, CDR2 YFSETQ. The CDR3 DNA sequence: TGCGCCAGCAGCTTGGCGGGCGATAACAGGGCACATGAGCAGTTCTTC. It encodes CASSLAGDNRAHEQFF.

This clone was picked up one time. This chain joins TRBV7-8 and TRBJ1-2; tentatively, D is TRBD1 (6 bases). Trimming removed 4 bases from V and 0 bases from J, with 9 bases in between. The CDR3 covers 14 residues. Germline V gene data show CDR1 as SGHVS and CDR2 as FQNEAQ. In nucleotides, the CDR3 is TGTGCCAGCAGCTCCCGGACAGCTAACTATGGCTACACCTTC. Its protein is CASSSRTANYGYTF. The full variable domain, with the rest looked up from reference TRBV7-8 and TRBJ1-2, is GAGVSQSPRYKVAKRGQDVALRCDPISGHVSLFWYQQALGQGPEFLTYFQNEAQLDKSGLPSDRFFAERPEGSVSTLKIQRTQQEDSAVYLCASSSRTANYGYTFGSGTRLTVV.

The chain employs TRBV10-3 and TRBJ2-7, with TRBD2 as a possible D gene (7 bases). Germline loops: CDR1 ENHRY, CDR2 SYGVKD. The CDR3 covers 12 residues. The germline V and J ends were trimmed by 10 bases and 5 bases, with 15 bases remaining between them. CDR3 sequence: CATEGGGHEQYF. CDR3 coding DNA: TGTGCCACGGAAGGGGGGGGCCACGAGCAGTACTTC.

The chain combines TRBV6-5 with TRBJ1-2; D not resolved. The CDR3 runs 12 residues. Trimming took 5 bases from V and 4 from J, leaving 8 bases between them. Germline assignment: CDR1 MNHEY and CDR2 SVGAGI. This CDR3 reads CASSPHSYGYTF. CDR3 DNA sequence: TGTGCCAGCAGTCCCCACAGCTATGGCTACACCTTC.

The chain uses TRBV4-1 and TRBJ1-6; possibly TRBD1 for D (5 bases). The CDR3 is 17 amino acids. CDR1 and CDR2 (germline): MGHRA, YSYEKL. V shed 0 bases and J shed 10 bases, with 19 bases lying between them. The CDR3 sequence: CASSQETGGGLRSPLHF. Here the CDR3 DNA reads TGCGCCAGCAGCCAAGAAACTGGGGGGGGACTTCGGTCACCCCTCCACTTT.

This rearrangement joins TRBV7-6 to TRBJ2-5; D is possibly TRBD1 (6 bases). Per the germline V gene, CDR1 is SGHVS and CDR2 is FNYEAQ. This CDR3 contains 14 residues. V was clipped by 2 bases and J by 2 bases, with 9 bases between them. The CDR3 loop is CASSLQGYQETQYF. The CDR3 DNA follows: TGTGCCAGCAGCTTACAGGGGTATCAAGAGACCCAGTACTTC.

The chain joins TRBV6-2 or TRBV6-3 to TRBJ2-3; 9 bases line up with TRBD2. The CDR3 extends over 17 amino acids. V lost 0 bases, J lost 5 bases, and 9 bases stayed unmatched. CDR1 MNHEY and CDR2 SVGEGT come from the germline V gene. The CDR3 sequence: CASSYSRLAGALDTQYF. DNA for the CDR3: TGTGCCAGCAGTTACTCGAGATTAGCGGGGGCCCTAGATACGCAGTATTTT.

CDR3 DNA sequence: TGTGCCAGCACGCTGCTGCCCGGCGACGGGTACTATGGCTACACCTTC. Protein sequence: CASTLLPGDGYYGYTF. This sequence joins TRBV6-6 and TRBJ1-2; D not resolved. V lost 7 bases to trimming and J lost 3 bases, with 21 bases between them. The CDR3 loop spans 16 amino acids. In germline, CDR1 is MNHNY, CDR2 SVGAGI (reference sequence).

This clone was recorded a few times. This sequence joins TRBV19 and TRBJ1-5; possible D gene TRBD1, 5 bases. Germline V lookup: CDR1 LNHDA, CDR2 SQIVND (reference sequence). CDR3 length: 13 amino acids. Trimming left V 1 base short and J 7 bases short, with 8 bases between. The CDR3 DNA follows: TGTGCCAGTAGTATAGGGGAGGGGCAGCCCCAGCATTTT. Encoded protein: CASSIGEGQPQHF. The entire variable domain, with the rest obtained from reference TRBV19 and TRBJ1-5, is as follows: DGGITQSPKYLFRKEGQNVTLSCEQNLNHDAMYWYRQDPGQGLRLIYYSQIVNDFQKGDIAEGYSVSREKKESFPLTVTSAQKNPTAFYLCASSIGEGQPQHFGDGTRLSIL.

This clone appeared once. V and J are TRBV6-4 and TRBJ1-2, with 9 bases lining up with TRBD1. The CDR3 length is 14 residues. With V trimmed by 6 bases and J by 5 bases, 7 bases remained unmatched. Germline CDR1 reads MRHNA; CDR2 reads SNTAGT. This chain's CDR3 is CASSSTGGSYGYTF. The CDR3 DNA reads as TGTGCCAGCAGCTCGACAGGGGGTTCATATGGCTACACCTTC.

The chain employs TRBV27 and TRBJ2-1; perhaps TRBD1 as D (5 bases). The CDR3 extends over 12 amino acids. V was shortened by 4 bases and J by 10 bases, with 11 bases between the two germline ends. Germline CDR1 MNHEY, CDR2 SMNVEV (reference sequence). The CDR3 region is CASSSQGTEQFF. In DNA form, the CDR3 reads TGTGCCAGCAGTTCCCAGGGAACGGAGCAGTTCTTC.

The table lists this clone with a count of one. The V call is TRBV4-2, the J call TRBJ1-2, with TRBD1 as a possible D gene (5 bases). V lost 1 base, J lost 2 bases, and 14 bases lay in between. The germline CDR1 and CDR2 sequences are LGHNA and YNFKEQ. The CDR3 consists of 16 residues. CDR3 sequence (DNA): TGTGCCAGCAGCCAAGTTAGCTCTGGGGGGAACTATGGCTACACCTTC. This sequence encodes CASSQVSSGGNYGYTF.

This clone was counted a single time. The chain employs TRBV10-3 and TRBJ2-7; TRBD2 might be the D (6 bases). Germline V gene data show CDR1 as ENHRY and CDR2 as SYGVKD. Trimming pared 10 bases from V and 6 bases from J, leaving 19 bases between. The CDR3 consists of 13 residues. The CDR3 DNA is TGTGCCACCGGGGGTCCCCTTTCTCGCGAGCAGTACTTC. Translation: CATGGPLSREQYF.

V is TRBV18 and J is TRBJ2-3; 8 bases fit TRBD1. V lost 5 bases, J lost 2 bases, and 6 bases stayed unmatched. Germline V gene sequence: CDR1 KGHSH, CDR2 LQKENI. The CDR3 contains 15 residues. CDR3 sequence: CASSSWTGTTDTQYF. CDR3 in DNA: TGTGCCAGCTCATCTTGGACAGGGACCACAGATACGCAGTATTTT.